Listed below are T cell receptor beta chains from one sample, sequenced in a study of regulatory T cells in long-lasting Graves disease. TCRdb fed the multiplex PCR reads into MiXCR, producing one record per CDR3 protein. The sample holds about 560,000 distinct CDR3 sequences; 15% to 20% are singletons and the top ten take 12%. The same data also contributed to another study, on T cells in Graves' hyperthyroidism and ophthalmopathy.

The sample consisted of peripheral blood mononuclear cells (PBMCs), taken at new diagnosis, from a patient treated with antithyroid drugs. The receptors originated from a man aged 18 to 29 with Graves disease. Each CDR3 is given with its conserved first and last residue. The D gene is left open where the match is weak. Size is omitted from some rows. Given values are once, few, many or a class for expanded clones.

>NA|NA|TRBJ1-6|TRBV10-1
TGCGCCAGCAGAGATTTCCCGGAGGGGGAGAGCTCCTATAATTCACCCCTCCACTTT
CASRDFPEGESSYNSPLHF
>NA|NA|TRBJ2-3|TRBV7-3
TGTGCCAGCAGACGATCGAGGGGGCGGGGAACCACAGATACGCAGTATTTT
CASRRSRGRGTTDTQYF
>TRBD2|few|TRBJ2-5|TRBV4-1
TGTGCCAGCAGCCCGGGGACTAGCGGGAGGTCCCGATCCCGAGAGACCCAGTACTTC
CASSPGTSGRSRSRETQYF
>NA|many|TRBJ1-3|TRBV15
TGTGCCACCAGCAGTGCCGCCTACAGAGGAAACACCATATATTTT
CATSSAAYRGNTIYF
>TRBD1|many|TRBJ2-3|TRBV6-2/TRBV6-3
TGTGCCAGCAGTGATGAGATCGGGACAGGGCAAGATACGCAGTATTTT
CASSDEIGTGQDTQYF
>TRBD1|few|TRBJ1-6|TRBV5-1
TGCGCCAGCAGCTTGGGGGACAGCAATAATTCACCCCTCCACTTT
CASSLGDSNNSPLHF
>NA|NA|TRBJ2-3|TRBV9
TGTGCCAGCAGCGTGGGCTTGGATACGCAGTATTTT
CASSVGLDTQYF
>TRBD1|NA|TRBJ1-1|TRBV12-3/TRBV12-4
TGTGCCAGCAGTTTATTGCCGGGGACAGCTGCATCGAACACTGAAGCTTTCTTT
CASSLLPGTAASNTEAFF
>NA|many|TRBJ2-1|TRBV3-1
TGTGCCAGCAGCCAAGGCTCTTGGGGCAACAATGAGCAGTTCTTC
CASSQGSWGNNEQFF
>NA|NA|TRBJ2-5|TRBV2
TGTGCCAGCTCCGAAAGAGTGGAGACCCAGTACTTC
CASSERVETQYF
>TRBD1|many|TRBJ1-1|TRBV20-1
TGCAGTGCTGCTACAGGGGGCGCAGGGAACACTGAAGCTTTCTTT
CSAATGGAGNTEAFF